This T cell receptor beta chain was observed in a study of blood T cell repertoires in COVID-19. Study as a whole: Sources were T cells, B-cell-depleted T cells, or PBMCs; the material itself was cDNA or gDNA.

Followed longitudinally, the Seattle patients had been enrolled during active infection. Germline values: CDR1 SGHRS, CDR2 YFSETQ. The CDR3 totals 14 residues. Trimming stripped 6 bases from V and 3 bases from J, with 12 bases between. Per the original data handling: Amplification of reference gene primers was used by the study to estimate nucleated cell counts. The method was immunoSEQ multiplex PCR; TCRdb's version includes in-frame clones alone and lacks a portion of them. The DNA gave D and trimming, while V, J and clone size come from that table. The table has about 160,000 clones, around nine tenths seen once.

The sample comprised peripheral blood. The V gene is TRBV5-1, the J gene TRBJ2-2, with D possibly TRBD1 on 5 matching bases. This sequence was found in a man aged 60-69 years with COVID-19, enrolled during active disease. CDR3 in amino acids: CASKGESYTGELFF. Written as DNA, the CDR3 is TGCGCCAGCAAAGGGGAAAGTTACACCGGGGAGCTGTTTTTT.